This T cell receptor beta chain was found in a study of OX40 agonist ivuxolimab in advanced cancers. Looking at the study overall: A diagnosis of hepatocellular carcinoma, melanoma, renal cell or head and neck cancer was present in dose-escalation patients.

Here immunoSEQ multiplex PCR was the method, and the copy in TCRdb shows in-frame clones only, minus some. The sample contains about 26,000 clones, 83% of which appear only once. Trimming cost V 3 bases and J 9 bases, with 14 bases left between them. Germline V gene sequence: CDR1 SNHLY, CDR2 FYNNEI. CDR3 length equals 13 residues. The rearrangement uses TRBV2 and TRBJ1-2, with D hard to call. This TCR was recovered from an adult with an advanced solid tumor such as melanoma, head and neck, liver or kidney cancer. Here the sequenced sample was CD4+ or CD8+ T cells sorted from blood, taken in a trial of the OX40 agonist ivuxolimab. CDR3 in amino acids: CASSDSRTIRYTF. The CDR3 nucleotides read TGTGCCAGCAGTGACTCCCGTACTATCCGCTACACCTTC. The variable domain in full, with the rest retrieved from reference TRBV2 and TRBJ1-2, is EPEVTQTPSHQVTQMGQEVILRCVPISNHLYFYWYRQILGQKVEFLVSFYNNEISEKSEIFDDQFSVERPDGSNFTLKIRSTKLEDSAMYFCASSDSRTIRYTFGSGTRLTVV.